A selection of T cell receptor beta chains follows, all from one sample in a study of low-dose radiotherapy and immunotherapy resistance in tumors. TCRdb reanalysed the reads using MiXCR and keeps one entry per CDR3 protein. The sample has roughly 54,000 distinct CDR3 sequences, approximately 25% seen once. Material: PBMCs, obtained before treatment. The receptor source for this set is a male donor with prostate cancer. CDR3s include the opening cysteine and the closing phenylalanine or tryptophan. A D gene is named only where the DNA matches it firmly. Where a row states a size, it is once, few, many or the class of an expanded clone; other rows omit it.

clone_size: many
j_call: TRBJ2-7
v_call: TRBV5-1
d_call: -
cdr3_aa: CASSSGIYEQYF
cdr3_nt: TGCGCCAGCAGCTCGGGGATCTACGAGCAGTACTTC

clone_size: many
j_call: TRBJ1-2
v_call: TRBV5-4
d_call: -
cdr3_aa: CASSLAERVNYGYTF
cdr3_nt: TGTGCCAGCAGCTTGGCCGAAAGGGTGAACTATGGCTACACCTTC

clone_size: many
j_call: TRBJ2-1
v_call: TRBV9
d_call: TRBD2
cdr3_aa: CASSAGGGAYNEQFF
cdr3_nt: TGTGCCAGCAGCGCCGGTGGGGGGGCCTACAATGAGCAGTTCTTC

clone_size: many
j_call: TRBJ2-3
v_call: TRBV28
d_call: -
cdr3_aa: CASSLAEDPTDTQYF
cdr3_nt: TGTGCCAGCAGTTTAGCGGAGGACCCCACAGATACGCAGTATTTT

clone_size: -
j_call: TRBJ2-3
v_call: TRBV10-3
d_call: TRBD2
cdr3_aa: CAISLTSGAPLRTDTQYF
cdr3_nt: TGTGCCATCAGTTTGACTAGCGGGGCTCCCCTACGCACAGATACGCAGTATTTT

clone_size: -
j_call: TRBJ2-7
v_call: TRBV7-6
d_call: TRBD2
cdr3_aa: CASSPAARGGAGYEQYF
cdr3_nt: TGTGCCAGCAGCCCTGCCGCGCGGGGGGGCGCTGGTTACGAGCAGTACTTC

clone_size: many
j_call: TRBJ2-1
v_call: TRBV7-3
d_call: -
cdr3_aa: CASSSGQLGDEQFF
cdr3_nt: TGTGCCAGCAGCTCCGGCCAGTTGGGCGATGAGCAGTTCTTC

clone_size: -
j_call: TRBJ2-7
v_call: TRBV20-1
d_call: TRBD2
cdr3_aa: CSASPSGGGSTSSYEQYF
cdr3_nt: TGCAGTGCTAGCCCGTCCGGGGGGGGGAGTACCAGCTCCTACGAGCAGTACTTC

clone_size: -
j_call: TRBJ1-1
v_call: TRBV28
d_call: -
cdr3_aa: CASSLKGRLNTEAFF
cdr3_nt: TGTGCCAGCAGTTTAAAAGGCCGACTGAACACTGAAGCTTTCTTT

clone_size: -
j_call: TRBJ1-5
v_call: TRBV28
d_call: -
cdr3_aa: CASHGVVGQPQHF
cdr3_nt: TGTGCCAGCCATGGGGTAGTAGGTCAGCCCCAGCATTTT

clone_size: many
j_call: TRBJ2-7
v_call: TRBV27
d_call: -
cdr3_aa: CASSLDWTKQYF
cdr3_nt: TGTGCCAGCAGTTTGGACTGGACAAAGCAGTACTTC

clone_size: -
j_call: TRBJ2-1
v_call: TRBV3-1
d_call: -
cdr3_aa: CASSPPGAGNEQFF
cdr3_nt: TGTGCCAGCAGCCCCCCAGGGGCAGGCAATGAGCAGTTCTTC

clone_size: many
j_call: TRBJ1-1
v_call: TRBV29-1
d_call: TRBD1
cdr3_aa: CSVVNRGLGTEAFF
cdr3_nt: TGCAGCGTTGTTAACAGGGGGCTAGGCACTGAAGCTTTCTTT

clone_size: many
j_call: TRBJ2-5
v_call: TRBV28
d_call: -
cdr3_aa: CASSFFGLAEETQYF
cdr3_nt: TGTGCCAGCAGTTTTTTTGGTTTGGCGGAAGAGACCCAGTACTTC

clone_size: many
j_call: TRBJ2-2
v_call: TRBV19
d_call: -
cdr3_aa: CAIRDLNTGELFF
cdr3_nt: TGTGCCATCCGGGACTTAAACACCGGGGAGCTGTTTTTT

clone_size: many
j_call: TRBJ2-7
v_call: TRBV28
d_call: -
cdr3_aa: CASSLKGYSYEQYF
cdr3_nt: TGTGCCAGCAGTTTAAAGGGTTATTCCTACGAGCAGTACTTC

clone_size: many
j_call: TRBJ2-5
v_call: TRBV19
d_call: TRBD1
cdr3_aa: CASRDRGATVAQYF
cdr3_nt: TGTGCCAGCCGGGACAGGGGAGCCACAGTGGCTCAGTACTTC

clone_size: many
j_call: TRBJ2-3
v_call: TRBV13
d_call: -
cdr3_aa: CASSLGLAPTDTQYF
cdr3_nt: TGTGCCAGCAGCTTAGGCCTAGCCCCCACAGATACGCAGTATTTT

clone_size: many
j_call: TRBJ2-2
v_call: TRBV5-4
d_call: -
cdr3_aa: CASSLGSPLNTGELFF
cdr3_nt: TGTGCCAGCAGCTTGGGTAGCCCACTGAACACCGGGGAGCTGTTTTTT

clone_size: many
j_call: TRBJ1-6
v_call: TRBV20-1
d_call: -
cdr3_aa: CSALLLRENSPLHF
cdr3_nt: TGCAGTGCCCTGCTCCTTCGGGAAAATTCACCCCTCCACTTT

clone_size: many
j_call: TRBJ2-7
v_call: TRBV28
d_call: TRBD1
cdr3_aa: CASSLGDRGPYEQYF
cdr3_nt: TGTGCCAGCAGTTTAGGGGACAGGGGCCCCTACGAGCAGTACTTC

clone_size: many
j_call: TRBJ2-7
v_call: TRBV5-1
d_call: TRBD2
cdr3_aa: CASSFPPPTSGSSPYEQYF
cdr3_nt: TGCGCCAGCAGCTTCCCGCCGCCAACTAGCGGGAGTTCTCCCTACGAGCAGTACTTC

clone_size: few
j_call: TRBJ2-7
v_call: TRBV5-1
d_call: TRBD2
cdr3_aa: CASSMTSGGHEQYF
cdr3_nt: TGCGCCAGCAGCATGACTAGCGGGGGTCACGAGCAGTACTTC

clone_size: few
j_call: TRBJ2-3
v_call: TRBV13
d_call: TRBD2
cdr3_aa: CASSLARLAVTDTQYF
cdr3_nt: TGTGCCAGCAGCTTAGCAAGACTAGCGGTCACAGATACGCAGTATTTT

clone_size: many
j_call: TRBJ2-1
v_call: TRBV29-1
d_call: TRBD2
cdr3_aa: CSVVPSGRGKEQFF
cdr3_nt: TGCAGCGTTGTTCCTAGCGGGAGAGGTAAAGAGCAGTTCTTC

clone_size: many
j_call: TRBJ1-1
v_call: TRBV19
d_call: -
cdr3_aa: CATDSRNTEAFF
cdr3_nt: TGTGCCACCGACAGCCGAAACACTGAAGCTTTCTTT

clone_size: few
j_call: TRBJ2-7
v_call: TRBV30
d_call: TRBD1
cdr3_aa: CAWSVRGTGAYEQYF
cdr3_nt: TGTGCCTGGAGTGTACGGGGGACAGGGGCCTACGAGCAGTACTTC

clone_size: -
j_call: TRBJ1-4
v_call: TRBV12-3/TRBV12-4
d_call: -
cdr3_aa: CASSVTGLTNEKLFF
cdr3_nt: TGTGCCAGCAGTGTGACGGGGCTGACTAATGAAAAACTGTTTTTT

clone_size: few
j_call: TRBJ2-6
v_call: TRBV5-1
d_call: TRBD2
cdr3_aa: CASSPLGGDWANVLTF
cdr3_nt: TGCGCCAGCAGCCCCCTTGGGGGGGACTGGGCCAACGTCCTGACTTTC

clone_size: many
j_call: TRBJ1-5
v_call: TRBV7-2
d_call: -
cdr3_aa: CASSRANNQPQHF
cdr3_nt: TGTGCCAGCAGCAGGGCTAACAATCAGCCCCAGCATTTT

clone_size: many
j_call: TRBJ1-1
v_call: TRBV29-1
d_call: -
cdr3_aa: CSVGGEGRTEAFF
cdr3_nt: TGCAGCGTTGGGGGGGAGGGACGGACTGAAGCTTTCTTT

clone_size: -
j_call: TRBJ2-5
v_call: TRBV5-6
d_call: -
cdr3_aa: CASSLAGQQETQYF
cdr3_nt: TGTGCCAGCAGCTTGGCAGGTCAGCAAGAGACCCAGTACTTC

clone_size: -
j_call: TRBJ2-2
v_call: TRBV28
d_call: -
cdr3_aa: CASSPPGLDTGELFFF
cdr3_nt: -

clone_size: many
j_call: TRBJ2-1
v_call: TRBV27
d_call: -
cdr3_aa: CASSPTTGGYEQFF
cdr3_nt: TGTGCCAGCAGTCCCACTACAGGTGGCTATGAGCAGTTCTTC

clone_size: many
j_call: TRBJ2-3
v_call: TRBV29-1
d_call: -
cdr3_aa: CSVSSTDTQYF
cdr3_nt: TGCAGCGTGTCCAGCACAGATACGCAGTATTTT

clone_size: few
j_call: TRBJ1-2
v_call: TRBV6-1
d_call: -
cdr3_aa: CASRQDYYGYTF
cdr3_nt: TGTGCCAGCAGACAGGACTACTATGGCTACACCTTC

clone_size: many
j_call: TRBJ1-3
v_call: TRBV3-1
d_call: TRBD1
cdr3_aa: CASSQVGQGVSGNTIYF
cdr3_nt: TGTGCCAGCAGCCAAGTAGGCCAGGGGGTATCTGGAAACACCATATATTTT

clone_size: -
j_call: TRBJ1-5
v_call: TRBV2
d_call: TRBD1
cdr3_aa: CASRAQGLLNQPQHF
cdr3_nt: TGTGCCAGCAGAGCACAGGGGTTGCTTAATCAGCCCCAGCATTTT

clone_size: -
j_call: TRBJ2-1
v_call: TRBV5-3
d_call: -
cdr3_aa: CASPGNGGFGNEQFF
cdr3_nt: TGTGCCAGCCCCGGGAATGGGGGTTTCGGCAATGAGCAGTTCTTC

clone_size: many
j_call: TRBJ2-7
v_call: TRBV29-1
d_call: -
cdr3_aa: CSVLDSYEQYF
cdr3_nt: TGCAGCGTTTTGGACAGCTACGAGCAGTACTTC

clone_size: many
j_call: TRBJ2-3
v_call: TRBV5-1
d_call: -
cdr3_aa: CASSLGALTDTQYF
cdr3_nt: TGCGCCAGCAGCTTGGGGGCGCTCACAGATACGCAGTATTTT

clone_size: many
j_call: TRBJ2-5
v_call: TRBV7-9
d_call: -
cdr3_aa: CASSQYGQQETQYF
cdr3_nt: TGTGCCAGCAGCCAATACGGACAGCAAGAGACCCAGTACTTC

clone_size: medium-sized
j_call: TRBJ1-1
v_call: TRBV6-5
d_call: -
cdr3_aa: CASSYDTGGVEAFF
cdr3_nt: TGTGCCAGCAGTTACGACACTGGGGGGGTTGAAGCTTTCTTT

clone_size: -
j_call: TRBJ2-1
v_call: TRBV7-9
d_call: TRBD2
cdr3_aa: CASSLGTSGGMELF
cdr3_nt: TGTGCCAGCAGCTTGGGAACTAGCGGGGGGATGGAGCTCTTC

clone_size: few
j_call: TRBJ2-5
v_call: TRBV13
d_call: -
cdr3_aa: CASTQLGPQETQYF
cdr3_nt: TGTGCCAGCACCCAACTGGGACCGCAAGAGACCCAGTACTTC

clone_size: few
j_call: TRBJ1-4
v_call: TRBV28
d_call: -
cdr3_aa: CASSSTAVNEKLFF
cdr3_nt: TGTGCCAGCAGTTCGACAGCTGTTAATGAAAAACTGTTTTTT

clone_size: many
j_call: TRBJ2-7
v_call: TRBV20-1
d_call: TRBD2
cdr3_aa: CSAREFGRTSGAYEQYF
cdr3_nt: TGCAGTGCTAGAGAATTTGGTAGGACTAGCGGAGCCTACGAGCAGTACTTC

clone_size: many
j_call: TRBJ2-3
v_call: TRBV20-1
d_call: TRBD2
cdr3_aa: CSAGDLAGAADTQYF
cdr3_nt: TGCAGTGCTGGAGACCTAGCGGGAGCGGCAGATACGCAGTATTTT

clone_size: -
j_call: TRBJ2-6
v_call: TRBV28
d_call: -
cdr3_aa: CASLQASSGANVLTF
cdr3_nt: TGTGCCAGTTTACAAGCAAGCTCTGGGGCCAACGTCCTGACTTTC

clone_size: many
j_call: TRBJ1-5
v_call: TRBV3-1
d_call: TRBD1
cdr3_aa: CASSQSPGGFQPQHF
cdr3_nt: TGTGCCAGCAGCCAAAGTCCAGGGGGCTTTCAGCCCCAGCATTTT

clone_size: -
j_call: TRBJ1-1
v_call: TRBV18
d_call: -
cdr3_aa: CASSPPIRGTTEAFF
cdr3_nt: TGTGCCAGCTCACCGCCCATAAGGGGGACCACTGAAGCTTTCTTT

clone_size: many
j_call: TRBJ1-5
v_call: TRBV28
d_call: -
cdr3_aa: CASSYPAGSNQPQHF
cdr3_nt: TGTGCCAGCAGTTACCCGGCGGGGAGCAATCAGCCCCAGCATTTT

clone_size: many
j_call: TRBJ2-2
v_call: TRBV6-2/TRBV6-3
d_call: TRBD2
cdr3_aa: CASSYSGRSHGELFF
cdr3_nt: TGTGCCAGCAGCTATAGCGGGAGGAGTCACGGGGAGCTGTTTTTT

clone_size: many
j_call: TRBJ2-7
v_call: TRBV2
d_call: -
cdr3_aa: CASITRDVSYEQYF
cdr3_nt: TGTGCCAGCATTACCCGGGACGTCTCCTACGAGCAGTACTTC

clone_size: many
j_call: TRBJ1-1
v_call: TRBV5-1
d_call: -
cdr3_aa: CASSSGGPYEAFF
cdr3_nt: TGCGCCAGCAGCAGCGGGGGTCCCTATGAAGCTTTCTTT

clone_size: few
j_call: TRBJ2-1
v_call: TRBV29-1
d_call: TRBD1
cdr3_aa: CSVEEPYTGDNEQFF
cdr3_nt: TGCAGCGTTGAAGAACCCTATACAGGGGATAATGAGCAGTTCTTC

clone_size: -
j_call: TRBJ2-5
v_call: TRBV5-5
d_call: -
cdr3_aa: CASSLARETQYF
cdr3_nt: TGTGCCAGCAGCTTGGCCAGGGAGACCCAGTACTTC

clone_size: many
j_call: TRBJ2-7
v_call: TRBV10-3
d_call: -
cdr3_aa: CAISAPAGPTYEQYF
cdr3_nt: TGTGCCATCAGTGCGCCGGCCGGGCCGACCTACGAGCAGTACTTC

clone_size: few
j_call: TRBJ2-7
v_call: TRBV9
d_call: TRBD2
cdr3_aa: CASSAGLALRASYEQYF
cdr3_nt: TGTGCCAGCAGCGCGGGACTAGCGCTGCGGGCCTCCTACGAGCAGTACTTC

clone_size: many
j_call: TRBJ2-7
v_call: TRBV7-9
d_call: TRBD2
cdr3_aa: CASSFSGGLTYEQYF
cdr3_nt: TGTGCCAGCAGCTTTAGCGGGGGCCTTACCTACGAGCAGTACTTC